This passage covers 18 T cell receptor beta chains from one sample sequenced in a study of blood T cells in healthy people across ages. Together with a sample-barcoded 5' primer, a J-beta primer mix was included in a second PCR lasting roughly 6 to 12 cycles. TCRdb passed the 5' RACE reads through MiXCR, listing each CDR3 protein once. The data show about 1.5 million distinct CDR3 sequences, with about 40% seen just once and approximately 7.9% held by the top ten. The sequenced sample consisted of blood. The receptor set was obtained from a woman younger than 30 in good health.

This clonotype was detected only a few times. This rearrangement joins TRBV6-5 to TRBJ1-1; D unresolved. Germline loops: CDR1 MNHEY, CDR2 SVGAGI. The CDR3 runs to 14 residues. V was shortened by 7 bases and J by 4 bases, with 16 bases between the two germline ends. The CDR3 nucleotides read TGTGCCAGCACTCCCCCGGGTGGTCCCACTGAAGCTTTCTTT. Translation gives CASTPPGGPTEAFF.

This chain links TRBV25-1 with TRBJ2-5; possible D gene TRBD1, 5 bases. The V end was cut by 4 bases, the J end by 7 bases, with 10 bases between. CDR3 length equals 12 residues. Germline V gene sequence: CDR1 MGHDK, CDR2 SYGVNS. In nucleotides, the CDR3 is TGTGCCAGCAGTGTACAGGACGGGACCCAGTACTTC. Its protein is CASSVQDGTQYF. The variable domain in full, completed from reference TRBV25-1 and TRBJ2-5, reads EADIYQTPRYLVIGTGKKITLECSQTMGHDKMYWYQQDPGMELHLIHYSYGVNSTEKGDLSSESTVSRIRTEHFPLTLESARPSHTSQYLCASSVQDGTQYFGPGTRLLVL.

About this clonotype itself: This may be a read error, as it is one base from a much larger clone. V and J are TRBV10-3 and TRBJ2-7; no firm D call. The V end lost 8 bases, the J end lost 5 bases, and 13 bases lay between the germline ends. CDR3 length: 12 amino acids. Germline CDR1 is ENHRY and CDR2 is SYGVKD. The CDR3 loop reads CAIASDLDEQYF. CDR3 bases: TGTGCCATCGCCTCGGACCTAGACGAGCAGTACTTC.

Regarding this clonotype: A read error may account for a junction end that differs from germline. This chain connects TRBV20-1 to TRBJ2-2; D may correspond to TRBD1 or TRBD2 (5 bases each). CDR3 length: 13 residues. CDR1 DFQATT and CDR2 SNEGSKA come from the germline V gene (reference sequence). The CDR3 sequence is CSARDPWLGELYF. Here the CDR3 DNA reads TGCAGTGCTCGGGACCCCTGGCTCGGGGAGCTGTATTTT.

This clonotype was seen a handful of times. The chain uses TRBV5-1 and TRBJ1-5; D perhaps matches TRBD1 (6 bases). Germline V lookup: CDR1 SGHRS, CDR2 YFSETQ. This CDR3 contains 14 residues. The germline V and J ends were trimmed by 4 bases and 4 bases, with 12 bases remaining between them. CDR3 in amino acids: CASSPGGQNQPQHF. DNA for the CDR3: TGCGCCAGCAGCCCGGGGGGACAAAATCAGCCCCAGCATTTT.

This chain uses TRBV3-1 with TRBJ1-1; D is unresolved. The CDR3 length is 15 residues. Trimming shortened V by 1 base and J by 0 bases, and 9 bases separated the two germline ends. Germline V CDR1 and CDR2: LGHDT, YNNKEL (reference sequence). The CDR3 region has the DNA TGTGCCAGCAGCCAAGGTGAAGCCTTGAACACTGAAGCTTTCTTT. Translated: CASSQGEALNTEAFF. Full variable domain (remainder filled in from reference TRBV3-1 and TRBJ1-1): DTAVSQTPKYLVTQMGNDKSIKCEQNLGHDTMYWYKQDSKKFLKIMFSYNNKELIINETVPNRFSPKSPDKAHLNLHINSLELGDSAVYFCASSQGEALNTEAFFGQGTRLTVV.

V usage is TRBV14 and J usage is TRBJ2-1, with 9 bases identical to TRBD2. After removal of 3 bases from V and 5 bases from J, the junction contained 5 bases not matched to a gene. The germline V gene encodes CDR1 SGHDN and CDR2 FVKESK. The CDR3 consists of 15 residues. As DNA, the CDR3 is TGTGCCAGCAGCCAGAGCGGGAGGATCCACAATGAGCAGTTCTTC. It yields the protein CASSQSGRIHNEQFF.

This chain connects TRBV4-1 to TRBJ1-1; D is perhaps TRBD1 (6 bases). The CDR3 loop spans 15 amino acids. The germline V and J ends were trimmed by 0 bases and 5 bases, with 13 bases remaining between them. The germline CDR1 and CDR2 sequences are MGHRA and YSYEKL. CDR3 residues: CASSQDGGGGTEAFF. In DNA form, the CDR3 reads TGCGCCAGCAGCCAAGATGGGGGAGGGGGAACTGAAGCTTTCTTT.

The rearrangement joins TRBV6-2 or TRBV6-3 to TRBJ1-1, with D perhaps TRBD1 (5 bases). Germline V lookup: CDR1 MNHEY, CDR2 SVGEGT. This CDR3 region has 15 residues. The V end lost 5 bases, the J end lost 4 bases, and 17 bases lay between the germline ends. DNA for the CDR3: TGTGCCAGCAGTCCTCTCCAGGGCATGGCCACTGAAGCTTTCTTT. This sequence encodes CASSPLQGMATEAFF.

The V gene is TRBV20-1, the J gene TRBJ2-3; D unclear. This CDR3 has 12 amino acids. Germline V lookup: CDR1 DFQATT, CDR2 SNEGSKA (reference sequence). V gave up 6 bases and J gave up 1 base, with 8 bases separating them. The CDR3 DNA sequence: TGCAGTGCCGCCCCTGGCACAGATACGCAGTATTTT. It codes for CSAAPGTDTQYF.

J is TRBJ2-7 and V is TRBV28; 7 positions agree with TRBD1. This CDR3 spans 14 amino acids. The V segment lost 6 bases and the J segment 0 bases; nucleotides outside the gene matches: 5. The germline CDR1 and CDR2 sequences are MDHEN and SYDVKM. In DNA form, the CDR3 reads TGTGCCAGCAGAGACGCAGGGGGCTCCTACGAGCAGTACTTC. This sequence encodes CASRDAGGSYEQYF.

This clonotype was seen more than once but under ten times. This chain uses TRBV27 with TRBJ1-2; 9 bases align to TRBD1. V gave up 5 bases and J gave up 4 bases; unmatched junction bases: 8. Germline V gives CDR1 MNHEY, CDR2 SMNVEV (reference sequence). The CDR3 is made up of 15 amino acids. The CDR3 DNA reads TGTGCCAGCAGTCCAACTCCGGGACAGGGCTATGGCTACACCTTC. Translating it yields CASSPTPGQGYGYTF.

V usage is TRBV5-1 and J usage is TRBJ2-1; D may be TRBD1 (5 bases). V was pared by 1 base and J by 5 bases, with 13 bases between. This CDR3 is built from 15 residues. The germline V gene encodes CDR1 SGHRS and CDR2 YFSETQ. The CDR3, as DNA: TGCGCCAGCAGCTTGATACCAGGGCAAAACAATGAGCAGTTCTTC. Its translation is CASSLIPGQNNEQFF. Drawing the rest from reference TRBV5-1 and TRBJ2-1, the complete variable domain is KAGVTQTPRYLIKTRGQQVTLSCSPISGHRSVSWYQQTPGQGLQFLFEYFSETQRNKGNFPGRFSGRQFSNSRSEMNVSTLELGDSALYLCASSLIPGQNNEQFFGPGTRLTVL.

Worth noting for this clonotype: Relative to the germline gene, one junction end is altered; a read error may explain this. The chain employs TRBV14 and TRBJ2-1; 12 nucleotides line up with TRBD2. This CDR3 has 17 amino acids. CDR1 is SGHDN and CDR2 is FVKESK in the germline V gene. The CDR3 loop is CASSQRTSGKSYNERFF. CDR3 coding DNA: TGTGCCAGCAGCCAGCGGACTAGCGGGAAGTCCTACAATGAGCGGTTCTTC.

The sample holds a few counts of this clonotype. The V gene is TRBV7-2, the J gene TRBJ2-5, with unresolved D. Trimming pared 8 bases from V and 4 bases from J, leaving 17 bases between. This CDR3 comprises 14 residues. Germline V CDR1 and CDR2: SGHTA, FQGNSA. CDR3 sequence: CASSETPWVETQYF. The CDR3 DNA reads TGTGCCAGCTCCGAGACCCCTTGGGTAGAGACCCAGTACTTC.

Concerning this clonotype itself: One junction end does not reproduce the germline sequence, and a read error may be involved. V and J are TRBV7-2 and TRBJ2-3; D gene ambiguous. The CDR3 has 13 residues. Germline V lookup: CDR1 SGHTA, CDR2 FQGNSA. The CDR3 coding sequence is TGTGTCAGCAGCTCCATCAGCACAGATACGCAGTATTTT. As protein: CVSSSISTDTQYF.

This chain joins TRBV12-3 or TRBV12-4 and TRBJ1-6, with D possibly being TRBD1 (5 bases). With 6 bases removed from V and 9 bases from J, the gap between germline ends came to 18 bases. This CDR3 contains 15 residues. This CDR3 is CASSPSNGRGSPLHF. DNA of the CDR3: TGTGCCAGCAGCCCGAGTAACGGGAGGGGTTCACCCCTCCACTTT.

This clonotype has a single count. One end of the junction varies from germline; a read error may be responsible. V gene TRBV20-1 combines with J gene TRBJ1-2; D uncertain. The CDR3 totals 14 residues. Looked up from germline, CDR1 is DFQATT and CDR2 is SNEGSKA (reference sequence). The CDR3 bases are TGCGGTGCTAGAGGCCGAACAGAGCTCTATGGCTACACCTTC. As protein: CGARGRTELYGYTF.